Shown below are 15 T cell receptor beta chains from a single sample sequenced in a study of CD8+ T cells in alopecia areata. Sequencing used cDNA as its template, made by extracting RNA and reverse transcribing it. Profiled with immunoSEQ multiplex PCR; TCRdb holds only in-frame clones, not every one. Recorded here are more than 90,000 clones, with no singletons, and the ten leading clones hold about 20%. Sequenced material: lesional skin. The receptor set was obtained from a C3H/HeJ mouse with alopecia areata. For the strain, the MHC haplotype given is H2-k.

This clone was seen only a few times. Mouse gene names and germline throughout. The CDR3 DNA, read in part, is TGCACCTGCAGACAGGGGGTCTTTTCCAACGAA. It translates to CTCRQGVFSNE. The entire CDR3 reads CTCRQGVFSNERLFF. The chain employs TRBV1 and TRBJ1-4; 8 nucleotides agree with TRBD1. With the read ending 4 residues before the CDR3 end, the germline J gene is used to fill in that end. CDR3 length equals 15 residues. Germline CDR1 reads NSQYPW; CDR2 reads LRSPGD (reference sequence). With V trimmed by 6 bases and J by 0 bases, 3 bases remained unmatched. Drawing the rest from reference TRBV1 and TRBJ1-4, the complete variable domain is VTLLEQNPRWRLVPRGQAVNLRCILKNSQYPWMSWYQQDLQKQLQWLFTLRSPGDKEVKSLPGADYLATRVTDTELRLQVANMSQGRTLYCTCRQGVFSNERLFFGHGTKLSVL.

This clone was detected only a few times. Gene names denote mouse genes. The sequence runs out 4 residues before the end of the CDR3; the remainder is reconstructed from the germline J gene. This chain links TRBV19 with TRBJ1-2; TRBD1 might be the D (5 bases). Germline V lookup: CDR1 FNHDT, CDR2 SITEND (reference sequence). The V gene lost 4 bases and the J gene lost 4 bases, with 11 bases spanning the gap. The CDR3 has 13 residues. Incomplete CDR3 DNA: TGTGCCAGCAGTCAGGGAGAGGGCTCC. This translates into CASSQGEGS. The entire CDR3 protein is CASSQGEGSDYTF.

Concerning this clone itself: The gene symbols are mouse symbols. The missing CDR3 end, 4 residues past where the read stops, is filled in from the germline J gene. The rearrangement joins TRBV1 to TRBJ1-1, with 7 bases aligning to TRBD1. CDR3 size: 16 residues. V dropped 2 bases and J dropped 0; count of bases not matched to a gene: 6. The V gene's germline CDR1 is NSQYPW and CDR2 LRSPGD (reference sequence). CDR3 protein: CTCSASTGVENTEVFF. The CDR3 DNA, read in part, is TGCACCTGCAGTGCATCAACAGGGGTAGAGAACACA.

The table lists this clone with a few counts. TCRdb lists a protein that is different at residue 13 from the translated DNA; the protein given here uses the DNA translation. The germline and genes are mouse ones. Coverage ceases 3 residues before the CDR3 finishes, and the germline J gene fills in the end. The V call is TRBV1, the J call TRBJ1-6, with 12 bases identical to TRBD1. TRBJ1-6 is an ORF for which the function is uncertain. Germline CDR1 NSQYPW, CDR2 LRSPGD (reference sequence). The CDR3 is made up of 16 amino acids. After removal of 4 bases from V and 9 bases from J, the junction contained 7 bases not matched to a gene. CDR3 bases read: TGCACCTGCAGTGGTCCCGGGACAGGGGGCGGTTCGCCC. This sequence encodes CTCSGPGTGGGSP. The CDR3 reads in full as CTCSGPGTGGGSPLYF.

This clone was seen a handful of times. Gene names and germline refer to mouse. The read terminates 4 residues before the CDR3 end, so the remaining end is supplied by the germline J gene. This chain connects TRBV31 to TRBJ2-4; 8 positions match TRBD2. After removal of 1 base from V and 0 bases from J, the junction contained 3 bases not matched to a gene. Per germline, CDR1 GKSSPN and CDR2 SITVG. CDR3 length: 15 residues. The part of the CDR3 DNA that was read is TGTGCCTGGAGTCGACTGGGGTCTAGTCAAAAC. It encodes CAWSRLGSSQN. The CDR3, in full, reads CAWSRLGSSQNTLYF.

This clone appeared many times. Genes and germline are mouse. Coverage ceases 4 residues before the CDR3 finishes, and the germline J gene fills in the end. This sequence joins TRBV13-3 and TRBJ2-1, with 7 bases lining up with TRBD1. Per the germline V gene, CDR1 is NNHDY and CDR2 is SYVADS. V was clipped by 3 bases and J by 3 bases; unmatched bases: 6. This CDR3 region has 15 residues. The CDR3 region is CASSADREGYAEQFF. Partial CDR3 DNA: TGTGCCAGCAGTGCCGACAGGGAGGGCTATGCT.

The sample holds a few counts of this clone. Gene names and germline refer to mouse. The CDR3 DNA, read in part, is TGCACCTGCAGTGCAGTTCGGACAGGGAAAAAC. It translates to CTCSAVRTGKN. The entire CDR3 sequence reads CTCSAVRTGKNTLYF. The J gene is TRBJ2-4, the V gene TRBV1; 8 bases align to TRBD1. The read comes to an end 4 residues before the CDR3 does, leaving the germline J gene to fill in the end. The CDR3 is 15 residues long. Per germline, CDR1 NSQYPW and CDR2 LRSPGD (reference sequence).

Concerning this clone: Each gene name is a mouse one. Read data end 4 residues before the CDR3 end; the end is taken from the germline J gene. The V call is TRBV13-3, the J call TRBJ2-1; TRBD1 is a possible D gene (5 bases). V was cut by 3 bases and J by 6 bases, with 7 bases left in between. Germline V lookup: CDR1 NNHDY, CDR2 SYVADS. The CDR3 totals 12 residues. The DNA read from the CDR3 is TGTGCCAGCAGTGCAGGGTTTGCT. Residues: CASSAGFA. In full, the CDR3 reads CASSAGFAEQFF.

A word on this clone: The gene symbols are mouse symbols. Partial CDR3 DNA: TGTGCCAGCGGTGAAGGGACTGGGGGGGCGCGTGAC. This gives the protein CASGEGTGGARD. In full, the CDR3 reads CASGEGTGGARDTQYF. This rearrangement joins TRBV13-2 to TRBJ2-5, with TRBD2 matching over 14 bases. The read is 4 residues too short to cover the CDR3 end, so that end is filled in from the germline J gene. This CDR3 spans 16 amino acids. The germline V gene encodes CDR1 NNHNN and CDR2 SYGAGS (reference sequence).

A few counts support this clone. Gene names follow the mouse nomenclature. Read sequence stops 4 residues before the CDR3 end, and the germline J gene provides the missing end. The rearrangement uses TRBV19 and TRBJ2-7; TRBD1 agrees at 12 bases. The CDR3 loop spans 15 amino acids. In germline, CDR1 is FNHDT, CDR2 SITEND (reference sequence). Partial CDR3 DNA: TGTGCCAGCACCAATCCGGGACAGGGGGCTTAT. Its translation: CASTNPGQGAY. The CDR3 reads in full as CASTNPGQGAYEQYF.

With respect to this clone: Genes and germline come from the mouse. The missing CDR3 end, 4 residues past where the read stops, is filled in from the germline J gene. The chain is built from TRBV13-3 and TRBJ1-2; D possibly corresponds to TRBD1 (5 bases). CDR1 and CDR2 (germline): NNHDY, SYVADS. The length of the CDR3 is 13 residues. Trimming pared 5 bases from V and 3 bases from J, leaving 11 bases between. The CDR3 sequence is CASSRRGDSDYTF. The part of the CDR3 DNA that was read is TGTGCCAGCAGCAGGAGGGGTGACTCC.

This clone occurred a few times. Each gene name is a mouse one. The read falls 4 residues short of the CDR3 end, and the missing part is taken from the germline J gene. The rearrangement uses TRBV16 and TRBJ1-4; TRBD1 aligns across 9 bases. V lost 0 bases to trimming and J lost 6 bases; unmatched junction nucleotides: 5. CDR1 is SGHSA and CDR2 is FRNQAP in the germline V gene. The CDR3 length is 16 residues. The CDR3 region is CASSLDGTGRDERLFF. The sequenced part of the CDR3 DNA is TGTGCAAGCAGCTTAGACGGGACAGGGAGGGACGAA. The variable domain in full, with the rest retrieved from reference TRBV16 and TRBJ1-4, is NAGVIQTPRHKVTGKGQEATLWCEPISGHSAVFWYRQTIVQGLEFLTYFRNQAPIDDSGMPKERFSAQMPNQSHSTLKIQSTQPQDSAVYLCASSLDGTGRDERLFFGHGTKLSVL.

About this clone: Genes and germline come from the mouse. The DNA ends 4 residues before the CDR3 does, and the rest of the CDR3 is filled in from the germline J gene. The chain joins TRBV1 to TRBJ1-4, with TRBD1 matching 7 bases. The V and J ends lost 3 bases and 5 bases, in that order; junction bases with no gene match: 6. Germline lookup yields CDR1 NSQYPW and CDR2 LRSPGD (reference sequence). CDR3 size: 15 residues. The part of the CDR3 DNA that was read is TGCACCTGCAGTGCCGGACAGGAGGGAAACGAA. Translation gives CTCSAGQEGNE. The full CDR3 protein is CTCSAGQEGNERLFF.

This clone was counted many times. Mouse gene names apply. The CDR3 end lies 4 residues beyond the end of the read and is filled in from the germline J gene. V gene TRBV1 combines with J gene TRBJ2-1, with TRBD2 identical over 9 bases. CDR1 is NSQYPW and CDR2 is LRSPGD in the germline V gene (reference sequence). This CDR3 is built from 14 residues. The CDR3 reads CTCSAGGAHAEQFF. The CDR3 DNA, read in part, is TGCACCTGCAGTGCTGGGGGGGCGCACGCT.

Remarks on this clone: Each gene name is a mouse one. The read terminates 4 residues ahead of where the CDR3 ends, so the germline J gene completes it. The V call is TRBV14, the J call TRBJ2-1, with TRBD2 matching over 8 bases. The CDR3 is 15 amino acids. Losses at the gene ends were 3 bases for V and 0 bases for J; bases not matched to a gene: 2. CDR1 and CDR2 (germline): SGHDT, FRDEAV. CDR3 bases read: TGTGCCAGCAGTTGGCTGGGGGGTAACTATGCT. Protein: CASSWLGGNYA. From start to end, the CDR3 is CASSWLGGNYAEQFF.